These 29 T cell receptor beta chains came from one sample sequenced in a study of control samples from healthy donors and cancer patients. Assay used: immunoSEQ multiplex PCR; TCRdb lists only in-frame clones, some missing. The sample has about 110,000 clones; around 89% are singletons. Sequencing was carried out using PBMCs. The receptors stem from a woman aged 60-75 years with lung cancer.

V usage is TRBV19 and J usage is TRBJ1-5; 9 nucleotides agree with TRBD1. The germline V gene encodes CDR1 LNHDA and CDR2 SQIVND (reference sequence). Germline trimming cut 5 bases from V and 5 bases from J; bases unmatched to any gene: 7. This CDR3 is 15 amino acids long. The CDR3 loop reads CASSPGQGGDQPQHF. The CDR3 DNA sequence: TGTGCCAGTAGTCCGGGACAGGGAGGCGATCAGCCCCAGCATTTT.

The chain couples TRBV19 to TRBJ1-5; no clear D gene. The CDR3 consists of 15 residues. Germline assignment: CDR1 LNHDA and CDR2 SQIVND (reference sequence). Trimming left V 5 bases short and J 0 bases short, with 11 bases between. Here the CDR3 DNA reads TGTGCCAGTAGTGTCCCGGGCCATAGCAATCAGCCCCAGCATTTT. It codes for CASSVPGHSNQPQHF.

This chain links TRBV27 with TRBJ1-5; 8 bases line up with TRBD1. The J segment lost 6 bases and the V segment lost 10 bases, leaving 5 bases of the junction unmatched. The CDR3 sequence is 12 residues long. Germline lookup yields CDR1 MNHEY and CDR2 SMNVEV (reference sequence). This CDR3 is CATRTGLQPQHF. CDR3 coding DNA: TGTGCCACCCGGACAGGGCTTCAGCCCCAGCATTTT.

V gene TRBV7-9 combines with J gene TRBJ2-7, with D perhaps matching TRBD1 (5 bases). Germline values: CDR1 SEHNR, CDR2 FQNEAQ (reference sequence). Trimming took off 5 bases at V and 4 bases at J, with 15 bases between the two ends. This CDR3 is 14 amino acids long. The CDR3 DNA follows: TGTGCCAGCAGCCAATCCGCCAGGGCTTACGAGCAGTACTTC. It translates to CASSQSARAYEQYF.

This clone was observed a handful of times. The rearrangement uses TRBV10-3 and TRBJ2-7; TRBD2 agrees at 13 bases. Germline trimming cut 6 bases from V and 5 bases from J; bases unmatched to any gene: 4. This CDR3 contains 14 residues. Germline V gene data show CDR1 as ENHRY and CDR2 as SYGVKD. CDR3 sequence: CAISPGLAGDEQYF. As DNA, the CDR3 is TGTGCCATCAGCCCAGGACTAGCGGGAGACGAGCAGTACTTC.

The CDR3 nucleotides are TGTGCCAGCAGCGTAGCTCATAGCGGGGCCTACAATGAGCAGTTCTTC. Translating gives CASSVAHSGAYNEQFF. The chain joins TRBV9 to TRBJ2-1, with 8 bases lining up with TRBD2. Trimming removed 0 bases from V and 2 bases from J; junction bases left unmatched: 4. CDR1 SGDLS and CDR2 YYNGEE come from the germline V gene. The CDR3 is made up of 16 amino acids. The full variable domain, its missing parts supplied by reference TRBV9 and TRBJ2-1, is DSGVTQTPKHLITATGQRVTLRCSPRSGDLSVYWYQQSLDQGLQFLIQYYNGEERAKGNILERFSAQQFPDLHSELNLSSLELGDSALYFCASSVAHSGAYNEQFFGPGTRLTVL.

This chain connects TRBV28 to TRBJ2-5; D is undetermined. Germline V gene data show CDR1 as MDHEN and CDR2 as SYDVKM. With 4 bases removed from V and 2 bases from J, the gap between germline ends came to 2 bases. The CDR3 is 11 amino acids. Written as DNA, the CDR3 is TGTGCCAGCAGTTCACAAGAGACCCAGTACTTC. It translates to CASSSQETQYF. Filled out from reference TRBV28 and TRBJ2-5, the complete variable domain reads DVKVTQSSRYLVKRTGEKVFLECVQDMDHENMFWYRQDPGLGLRLIYFSYDVKMKEKGDIPEGYSVSREKKERFSLILESASTNQTSMYLCASSSQETQYFGPGTRLLVL.

This chain joins TRBV7-9 and TRBJ2-1; weak D call: TRBD1 (5 bases). This CDR3 contains 17 residues. V gave up 5 bases and J gave up 0 bases, with 17 bases separating them. Per the germline V gene, CDR1 is SEHNR and CDR2 is FQNEAQ (reference sequence). CDR3 in amino acids: CASSLPGLASSYNEQFF. In nucleotides, the CDR3 is TGTGCCAGCAGCCTCCCAGGGCTGGCTAGCTCCTACAATGAGCAGTTCTTC.

This sequence joins TRBV6-5 and TRBJ2-7; the D call may be TRBD1 or TRBD2 (5 bases each). Germline V lookup: CDR1 MNHEY, CDR2 SVGAGI. The CDR3 runs to 15 residues. V was pared by 11 bases and J by 6 bases, with 26 bases between. CDR3 sequence reads: CAVSSAGTLLLEQYF. The CDR3 bases are TGTGCCGTTTCCTCCGCCGGGACCCTACTGCTCGAGCAGTACTTC.

The chain combines TRBV9 with TRBJ2-3; D uncertain. CDR1 is SGDLS, CDR2 YYNGEE, per germline. CDR3 length equals 15 residues. V was clipped by 2 bases and J by 1 base, with 11 bases between them. CDR3: CASSVAPPGTDTQYF. The CDR3, as DNA: TGTGCCAGCAGCGTGGCTCCGCCTGGCACAGATACGCAGTATTTT.

This clone was detected only once. The V and J genes are TRBV7-9 and TRBJ2-2; the D gene is possibly TRBD2 (6 bases). CDR1 and CDR2 from the germline V gene are SEHNR and FQNEAQ (reference sequence). The CDR3 loop spans 13 amino acids. V lost 8 bases, J lost 4 bases, and 11 bases lay in between. The CDR3 nucleotides are TGTGCCAGCGGTACACTAGCCACCGGGGAGCTGTTTTTT. It encodes CASGTLATGELFF.

J is TRBJ1-4 and V is TRBV11-3, with D possibly TRBD1 on 5 matching bases. Trimming took 4 bases from V and 4 from J, leaving 13 bases between them. This CDR3 region has 15 residues. CDR1 SGHNT and CDR2 YENEEA come from the germline V gene. The CDR3 loop reads CASSSGQGNNEKLFF. The CDR3 bases are TGTGCCAGCAGCTCGGGGCAGGGCAATAATGAAAAACTGTTTTTT.

The chain joins TRBV3-1 (or the pseudogene TRBV3-2) to TRBJ1-1, with D possibly matching TRBD1 (6 bases). V dropped 6 bases and J dropped 1 base, with 12 bases sitting between them. CDR1 and CDR2 (germline): LGHDT, YNNKEL (reference sequence). CDR3 size: 14 residues. The CDR3 region is CASSGGAANTEAFF. The CDR3 DNA reads TGTGCCAGCAGTGGGGGGGCCGCGAACACTGAAGCTTTCTTT.

This clone has only one observation. This CDR3 is also generated by other DNA sequences in the sample. The chain couples TRBV3-1 (or the pseudogene TRBV3-2) to TRBJ1-1; D is ambiguous. The germline gives CDR1 LGHDT, CDR2 YNNKEL (reference sequence). With 1 base removed from V and 1 base from J, the gap between germline ends came to 4 bases. The CDR3 is made up of 13 amino acids. The CDR3 region has the DNA TGTGCCAGCAGCCAAGGGACGAACACTGAAGCTTTCTTT. Its protein is CASSQGTNTEAFF.

This sequence joins TRBV18 and TRBJ1-1; D is undetermined. V shed 1 base and J shed 1 base, with 10 bases lying between them. This CDR3 spans 15 amino acids. Germline V lookup: CDR1 KGHSH, CDR2 LQKENI. CDR3 sequence: CASSPRAPKNTEAFF. The CDR3 DNA reads as TGTGCCAGCTCACCACGCGCACCTAAGAACACTGAAGCTTTCTTT.

The gene calls are TRBV29-1 and TRBJ2-3, with D perhaps being TRBD1 or TRBD2 (6 bases each). This CDR3 is 14 amino acids long. Trimming left V 3 bases short and J 0 bases short, with 10 bases between. The germline V gene encodes CDR1 SQVTM and CDR2 ANQGSEA. This chain's CDR3 is CSVDGGTSTDTQYF. CDR3 bases: TGCAGCGTTGATGGCGGGACAAGCACAGATACGCAGTATTTT.

For this clone: Other DNA sequences in this sample translate to the same CDR3. The rearrangement uses TRBV9 and TRBJ2-3; 8 positions match TRBD2. The V gene's germline CDR1 is SGDLS and CDR2 YYNGEE. J was trimmed by 4 bases and V by 2 bases; bases with no gene match: 3. The length of the CDR3 is 14 residues. This chain's CDR3 is CASSVGGVADTQYF. CDR3 coding DNA: TGTGCCAGCAGCGTCGGGGGGGTTGCAGATACGCAGTATTTT.

The chain is built from TRBV5-1 and TRBJ1-2, with 7 bases identical to TRBD1. J gave up 6 bases and V 4 bases, and 9 bases lay outside the gene matches. Germline V gives CDR1 SGHRS, CDR2 YFSETQ. The CDR3 is 14 amino acids. The CDR3 protein is CASSVTGNKDGYTF. The CDR3 nucleotides are TGCGCCAGCAGCGTGACAGGGAATAAGGATGGCTACACCTTC.

The chain links TRBV4-1 to TRBJ2-2, with 9 bases matching TRBD2. The CDR3 consists of 16 residues. Germline-derived CDR1 and CDR2 are MGHRA and YSYEKL. With V trimmed by 4 bases and J by 4 bases, 7 bases remained unmatched. CDR3 protein: CASSPAAGGLTGELFF. The CDR3 DNA sequence: TGCGCCAGCAGCCCGGCGGCGGGGGGGCTCACCGGGGAGCTGTTTTTT.

The sample holds a few counts of this clone. The chain recombines TRBV18 with TRBJ2-7; TRBD1 matches at 7 bases. CDR3 size: 14 residues. Losses at the gene ends were 5 bases for V and 2 bases for J; bases not matched to a gene: 6. Germline values: CDR1 KGHSH, CDR2 LQKENI. The CDR3 reads CASSKGALTYEQYF. The CDR3 DNA reads TGTGCCAGCTCAAAGGGGGCGCTTACCTACGAGCAGTACTTC.

The CDR3 DNA follows: TGTGCCAGCAGCTTGGTATCCGGCGGGGGGGCTTACAATGAGCAGTTCTTC. It translates to CASSLVSGGGAYNEQFF. The genes are TRBV5-4 and TRBJ2-1; 9 nucleotides match TRBD2. The CDR3 totals 17 residues. Germline lookup yields CDR1 SGHNT and CDR2 YYREEE (reference sequence). The J segment lost 4 bases and the V segment lost 0 bases, leaving 8 bases of the junction unmatched.

The chain carries TRBV18 and TRBJ1-1; D might be TRBD1 (5 bases). V shed 1 base and J shed 4 bases, with 28 bases lying between them. Germline CDR1 reads KGHSH; CDR2 reads LQKENI. The CDR3 is 20 amino acids. For the CDR3, the DNA is TGTGCCAGCTCACCACTTCAGGACATGGGGGGATACAGGACAACCACTGAAGCTTTCTTT. Protein: CASSPLQDMGGYRTTTEAFF.

The chain carries TRBV3-1 (or the pseudogene TRBV3-2) and TRBJ2-2, with 8 bases fitting TRBD2. The CDR3 consists of 15 residues. Germline-derived CDR1 and CDR2 are LGHDT and YNNKEL (reference sequence). The J segment lost 7 bases and the V segment lost 2 bases, leaving 6 bases of the junction unmatched. The CDR3 loop reads CASSQSLTSVGELFF. The CDR3 DNA follows: TGTGCCAGCAGCCAAAGCCTGACTAGCGTCGGGGAGCTGTTTTTT.

The J gene is TRBJ1-5, the V gene TRBV7-2; D uncertain. V was cut by 2 bases and J by 7 bases, with 9 bases left in between. Germline V CDR1 and CDR2: SGHTA, FQGNSA. The CDR3 is 13 amino acids. CDR3 nucleotides: TGTGCCAGCAGCTTACCACCTCCCCAGCCCCAGCATTTT. Translated, it gives CASSLPPPQPQHF. Using reference TRBV7-2 and TRBJ1-5 for the parts outside the CDR3, the full variable domain is GAGVSQSPSNKVTEKGKDVELRCDPISGHTALYWYRQSLGQGLEFLIYFQGNSAPDKSGLPSDRFSAERTGGSVSTLTIQRTQQEDSAVYLCASSLPPPQPQHFGDGTRLSIL.

The rearrangement links TRBV19 to TRBJ2-1; 8 nucleotides agree with TRBD1. The length of the CDR3 is 14 residues. Germline trimming cut 7 bases from V and 6 bases from J; bases unmatched to any gene: 8. Germline assignment: CDR1 LNHDA and CDR2 SQIVND (reference sequence). The CDR3 DNA sequence: TGTGCCAGTACCCGACAGGGGAGTGCCAATGAGCAGTTCTTC. Its translation is CASTRQGSANEQFF.

For the CDR3, the DNA is TGTGCCAGCAGCCAAGAAGGGACTTGGGACAGCTTAAATCAGCCCCAGCATTTT. Its translation is CASSQEGTWDSLNQPQHF. The chain is built from TRBV4-2 and TRBJ1-5; TRBD1 agrees at 7 bases. This CDR3 has 18 amino acids. V lost 0 bases and J lost 4; bases outside the gene matches: 12. The V gene's germline CDR1 is LGHNA and CDR2 YNFKEQ.

This rearrangement joins TRBV3-1 (or the pseudogene TRBV3-2) to TRBJ1-4, with TRBD1 matching 7 bases. The CDR3 is made up of 14 amino acids. The trim removed 4 bases at V and 8 bases at J, leaving 7 bases unmatched. Per germline, CDR1 LGHDT and CDR2 YNNKEL (reference sequence). The CDR3 bases are TGTGCCAGCAGCCGCACGACAGGGAGAGAAAAACTGTTTTTT. Its translation: CASSRTTGREKLFF.

This clone was recorded only once. CDR3 sequence: CASTLPGSGSNEQFF. The CDR3 DNA follows: TGTGCCAGCACCCTCCCGGGGAGCGGGTCGAATGAGCAGTTCTTC. V is TRBV11-3 and J is TRBJ2-1; perhaps TRBD2 as D (6 bases). The CDR3 runs to 15 residues. V was cut by 7 bases and J by 7 bases, with 20 bases left in between. Germline-derived CDR1 and CDR2 are SGHNT and YENEEA.

About this clone itself: The junction shows a germline mismatch at one end, possibly a read error. The chain links TRBV10-3 to TRBJ1-1; 8 nucleotides line up with TRBD1. The CDR3 extends over 12 amino acids. The germline gives CDR1 ENHRY, CDR2 SYGVKD. The CDR3 reads CALRGLGTEAFF. The CDR3 DNA follows: TGTGCCCTCAGGGGGCTTGGCACTGAAGCTTTCTTT.